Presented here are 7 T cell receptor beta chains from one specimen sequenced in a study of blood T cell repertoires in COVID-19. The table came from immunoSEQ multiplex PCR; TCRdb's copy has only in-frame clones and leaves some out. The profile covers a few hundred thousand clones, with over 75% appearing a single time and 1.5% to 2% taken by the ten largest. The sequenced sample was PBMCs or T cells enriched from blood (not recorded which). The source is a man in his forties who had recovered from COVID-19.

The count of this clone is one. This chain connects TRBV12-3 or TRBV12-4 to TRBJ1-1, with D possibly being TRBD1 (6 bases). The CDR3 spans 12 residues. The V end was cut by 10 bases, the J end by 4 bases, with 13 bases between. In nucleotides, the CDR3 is TGTGCCACCTACAGGGAGTCCACTGAAGCTTTCTTT. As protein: CATYRESTEAFF.

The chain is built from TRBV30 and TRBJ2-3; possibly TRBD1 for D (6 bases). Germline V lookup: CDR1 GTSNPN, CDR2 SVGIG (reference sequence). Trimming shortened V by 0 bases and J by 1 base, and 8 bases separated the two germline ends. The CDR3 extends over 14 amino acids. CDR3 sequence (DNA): TGTGCCTGGAGTGTAAGGACAGGCACAGATACGCAGTATTTT. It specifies CAWSVRTGTDTQYF.

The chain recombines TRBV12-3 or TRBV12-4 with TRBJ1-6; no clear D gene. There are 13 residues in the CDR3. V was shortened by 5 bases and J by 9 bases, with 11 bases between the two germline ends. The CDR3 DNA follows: TGTGCCAGCAGTGGGTATGCTAGTTCACCCCTCCACTTT. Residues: CASSGYASSPLHF.

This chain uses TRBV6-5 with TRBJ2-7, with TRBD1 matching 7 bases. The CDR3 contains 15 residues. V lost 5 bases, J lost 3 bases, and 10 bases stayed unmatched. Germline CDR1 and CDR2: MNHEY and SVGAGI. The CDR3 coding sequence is TGTGCCAGCAGTCCCCAGAGGGGGCAGCTCTACGAGCAGTACTTC. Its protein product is CASSPQRGQLYEQYF.

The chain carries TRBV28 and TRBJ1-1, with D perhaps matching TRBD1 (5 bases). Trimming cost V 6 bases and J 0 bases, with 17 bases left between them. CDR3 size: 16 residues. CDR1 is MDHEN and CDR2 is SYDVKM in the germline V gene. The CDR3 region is CASSFRNRFMNTEAFF. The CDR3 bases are TGTGCCAGCAGCTTCAGGAACAGGTTTATGAACACTGAAGCTTTCTTT.

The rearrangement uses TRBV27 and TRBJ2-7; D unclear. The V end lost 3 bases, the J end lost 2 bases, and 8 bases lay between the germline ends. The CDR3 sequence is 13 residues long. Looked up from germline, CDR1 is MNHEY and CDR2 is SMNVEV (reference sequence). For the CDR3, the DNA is TGTGCCAGCAGTTTGGCCCCAGCCTACGAGCAGTACTTC. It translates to CASSLAPAYEQYF.

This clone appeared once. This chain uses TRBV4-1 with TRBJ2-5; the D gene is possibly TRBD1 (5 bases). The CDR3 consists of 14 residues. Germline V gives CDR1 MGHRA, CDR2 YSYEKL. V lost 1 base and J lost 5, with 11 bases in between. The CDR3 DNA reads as TGCGCCAGCAGCCAAGCGGCAGGGTCGGAGACCCAGTACTTC. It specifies CASSQAAGSETQYF.